This paragraph covers one T cell receptor beta chain sequence. The antigen remains unidentified. The data belong to a study of cytomegalovirus exposure and HLA in healthy donors. General study results and limits: In a later analysis, V- and J-gene trimming of beta chains associated with a DCLRE1C missense variant, replicated independently. Three chains tied to CMV proved CMV antigen-specific in vitro.

The PCR contained 60 Vbeta and 13 Jbeta primers. Original analysis: In a later analysis, about 11 million of 83 million or so unique beta chains occurred in at least two donors. The table came from immunoSEQ multiplex PCR; TCRdb's copy has only in-frame clones and leaves some out. The D gene and trimming were derived from the DNA, and the V and J assignments and clone size from that table. Altogether approximately 180,000 clones are present, 77% being singletons, with the ten largest covering roughly 1.4%. Unmatched junction bases numbered 2, after V lost 1 base and J lost 9 bases. The CDR3 is made up of 14 amino acids. Germline V gene data show CDR1 as SEHNR and CDR2 as FQNEAQ (reference sequence).

Sequenced material: PBMCs. The rearrangement links TRBV7-9 to TRBJ2-1; the match to TRBD2 covers 11 bases. This sequence originates from a woman younger than 45 in good health and CMV-seropositive. As DNA, the CDR3 is TGTGCCAGCAGCTTAGAACTAGCGGGAGCTGAGCAGTTCTTC. Translated, it gives CASSLELAGAEQFF. The whole variable domain, remainder taken from reference TRBV7-9 and TRBJ2-1, is DTGVSQNPRHKITKRGQNVTFRCDPISEHNRLYWYRQTLGQGPEFLTYFQNEAQLEKSRLLSDRFSAERPKGSFSTLEIQRTEQGDSAMYLCASSLELAGAEQFFGPGTRLTVL.